Here is one TCR beta chain with its context. Its antigen remains unknown. The assay was immunoSEQ multiplex PCR, and TCRdb's table has in-frame clones only and misses some. The data show 300,000 to 400,000 clones, around 90% seen once. The sample is drawn from a study of shared clonotypes between healthy human individuals. About the study: The donor group consisted of a couple of women and three men, aged 18 to 49. Findings of the study overall: Clonotype sharing among donors was expected to depend on sequencing depth.

V lost 3 bases and J 3 bases, leaving 11 bases between the germline ends. The CDR3 runs to 14 residues. Germline CDR1 is LNHDA and CDR2 is SQIVND (reference sequence). V usage is TRBV19 and J usage is TRBJ1-1; D gene unclear. The receptor's source is a man aged 18 to 29 in good health. Material for sequencing was memory CD8+ T cells sorted from blood. Specified subset: CD45RO+ cells pooled with CCR7-negative TemRA cells. CDR3 loop: CASSISSTYTEAFF. The CDR3 DNA reads TGTGCCAGTAGTATTAGCAGCACCTACACTGAAGCTTTCTTT.